The clone carrying this T cell receptor beta chain has ten or more counts. This entry belongs to a study of T-cell reconstitution after alpha-beta-depleted transplantation in children. Construction of the TCRbeta library involved unique molecular identifiers. TCRdb itself ran the PCR reads through MiXCR, one entry per CDR3 protein. The table shows fewer than 550,000 distinct CDR3 sequences, with 10% occurring only once. There are 13 residues in the CDR3. The germline V gene encodes CDR1 DFQATT and CDR2 SNEGSKA (reference sequence). This receptor was identified in a child younger than 10 with inherited bone marrow failure, due to receive a stem cell transplant. This chain joins TRBV20-1 and TRBJ2-4; D is undetermined. Sequences were derived from PBMCs, sampled before TCRalphabeta/CD19-depleted stem cell transplant. The CDR3 region has the DNA TGCGGAGTACATCAGGCAGGCAAAAACATTCAGTACTTC. It specifies CGVHQAGKNIQYF.